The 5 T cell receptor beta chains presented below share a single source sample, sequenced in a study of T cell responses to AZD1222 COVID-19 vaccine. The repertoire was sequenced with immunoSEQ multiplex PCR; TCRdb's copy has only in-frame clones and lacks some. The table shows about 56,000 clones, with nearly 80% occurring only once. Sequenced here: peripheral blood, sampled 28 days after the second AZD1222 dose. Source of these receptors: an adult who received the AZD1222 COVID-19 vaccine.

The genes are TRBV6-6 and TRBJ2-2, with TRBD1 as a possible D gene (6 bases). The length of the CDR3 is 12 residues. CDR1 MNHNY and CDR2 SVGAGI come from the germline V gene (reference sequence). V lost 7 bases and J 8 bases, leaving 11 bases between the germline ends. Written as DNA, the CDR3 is TGTGCCAGCACCACAGGGAAGGGGGAGCTGTTTTTT. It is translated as CASTTGKGELFF.

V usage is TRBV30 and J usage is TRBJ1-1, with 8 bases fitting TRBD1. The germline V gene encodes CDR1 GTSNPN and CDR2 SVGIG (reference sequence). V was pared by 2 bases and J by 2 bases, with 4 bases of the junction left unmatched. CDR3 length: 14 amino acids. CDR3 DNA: TGTGCCTGGAGTACGACAGGGGAAAACACTGAAGCTTTCTTT. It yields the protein CAWSTTGENTEAFF.

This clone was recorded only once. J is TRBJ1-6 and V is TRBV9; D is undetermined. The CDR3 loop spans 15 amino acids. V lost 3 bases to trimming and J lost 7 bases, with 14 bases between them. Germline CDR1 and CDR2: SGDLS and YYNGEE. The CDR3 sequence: CASSAKFTANSPLHF. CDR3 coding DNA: TGTGCCAGCAGCGCCAAGTTCACCGCCAATTCACCCCTCCACTTT.

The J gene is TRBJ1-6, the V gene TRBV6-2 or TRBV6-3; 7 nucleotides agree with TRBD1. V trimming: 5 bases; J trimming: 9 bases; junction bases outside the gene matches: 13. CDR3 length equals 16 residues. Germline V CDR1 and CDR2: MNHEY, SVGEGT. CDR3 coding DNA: TGTGCCAGCAGTCCCGTCTACAGGGGATCCGGTTCACCCCTCCACTTT. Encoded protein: CASSPVYRGSGSPLHF.

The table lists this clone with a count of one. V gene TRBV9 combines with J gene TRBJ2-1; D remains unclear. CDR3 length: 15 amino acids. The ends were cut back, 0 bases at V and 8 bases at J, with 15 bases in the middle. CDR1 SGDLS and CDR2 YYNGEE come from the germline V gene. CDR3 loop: CASSVGLPPAHEQFF. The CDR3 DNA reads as TGTGCCAGCAGCGTAGGCCTCCCCCCCGCCCATGAGCAGTTCTTC.